A selection of T cell receptor beta chains follows, all from one sample in a study of cytomegalovirus exposure and HLA in healthy donors. The assay was immunoSEQ multiplex PCR, and TCRdb's table has in-frame clones only and misses some. This table holds under 200,000 clones, roughly 80% found once. Specimen: PBMCs. Receptors were obtained from a female donor in good health and CMV-seronegative. Both conserved end residues are part of each CDR3. The D gene is left open where the match is weak. Clone size is not always given. Where it is, it says once, few, many or a class for expanded clones.

J: TRBJ1-5
size: few
D: .
V: TRBV7-2
CDR3: CASSARQILSNQPQHF
DNA: TGTGCCAGCAGCGCCCGACAGATACTTAGCAATCAGCCCCAGCATTTT

J: TRBJ1-5
size: .
D: .
V: TRBV19
CDR3: CASIERNSNQPQHF
DNA: TGTGCCAGTATTGAGCGAAATAGCAATCAGCCCCAGCATTTT

J: TRBJ2-4
size: .
D: TRBD2
V: TRBV29-1
CDR3: CSVEFLLAGKVKNIQYF
DNA: TGCAGCGTTGAATTTCTGCTAGCGGGAAAAGTCAAAAACATTCAGTACTTC

J: TRBJ2-7
size: .
D: .
V: TRBV19
CDR3: CASSPGGGTSLGYEQYF
DNA: TGTGCCAGTAGTCCCGGCGGAGGGACCTCCCTGGGGTACGAGCAGTACTTC

J: TRBJ2-7
size: once
D: .
V: TRBV14
CDR3: CASSQEAGLHYEQYF
DNA: TGTGCCAGCAGCCAAGAAGCGGGCCTACACTACGAGCAGTACTTC

J: TRBJ1-3
size: .
D: .
V: TRBV7-2
CDR3: CASSPRVGVLNTIYF
DNA: TGTGCCAGCAGCCCCCGTGTAGGGGTTCTAAACACCATATATTTT

J: TRBJ1-4
size: .
D: TRBD1
V: TRBV5-4
CDR3: CASSPRPGQGYATNEKLFF
DNA: TGTGCCAGCAGCCCCAGGCCGGGACAGGGATATGCAACTAATGAAAAACTGTTTTTT

J: TRBJ1-2
size: .
D: .
V: TRBV28
CDR3: CASSTDYGGLNYGYTF
DNA: TGTGCCAGCAGTACCGATTACGGCGGCCTTAACTATGGCTACACCTTC

J: TRBJ2-1
size: once
D: .
V: TRBV4-1
CDR3: CASSQVYGPGEQFF
DNA: TGCGCCAGCAGCCAAGTCTATGGTCCGGGTGAGCAGTTCTTC

J: TRBJ2-7
size: .
D: TRBD2
V: TRBV7-9
CDR3: CASSLTLAVAHEQYF
DNA: TGTGCCAGCAGCTTAACGCTAGCGGTGGCCCACGAGCAGTACTTC

J: TRBJ2-7
size: .
D: TRBD2
V: TRBV7-3
CDR3: CASSPLATSGVYEQYF
DNA: TGTGCCAGCAGCCCTTTGGCGACTAGCGGGGTCTACGAGCAGTACTTC

J: TRBJ2-7
size: .
D: TRBD1
V: TRBV4-3
CDR3: CASSQDTGDRGRRQYF
DNA: TGCGCCAGCAGCCAAGATACTGGGGACAGGGGGCGCCGGCAGTACTTC

J: TRBJ1-1
size: .
D: .
V: TRBV5-4
CDR3: CASSLRGRNTEAFF
DNA: TGTGCCAGCAGCTTGAGAGGCCGGAACACTGAAGCTTTCTTT

J: TRBJ1-2
size: .
D: TRBD1
V: TRBV28
CDR3: CASLGDSYGYTF
DNA: TGTGCCAGCTTGGGGGACAGTTATGGCTACACCTTC

J: TRBJ2-1
size: .
D: TRBD2
V: TRBV28
CDR3: CATPQLAGGRNEQFF
DNA: TGTGCCACACCGCAACTAGCGGGAGGGCGGAATGAGCAGTTCTTC

J: TRBJ1-2
size: .
D: TRBD1
V: TRBV30
CDR3: CAWSRTGERANYGYTF
DNA: TGTGCCTGGAGTCGGACAGGGGAGAGAGCTAACTATGGCTACACCTTC

J: TRBJ2-7
size: .
D: .
V: TRBV5-4
CDR3: CASSLGAGISYEQYF
DNA: TGTGCCAGCAGCCTGGGGGCGGGGATCTCCTACGAGCAGTACTTC

J: TRBJ2-7
size: .
D: TRBD1
V: TRBV6-5
CDR3: CASTPDDRASYEQYF
DNA: TGTGCCAGCACCCCGGACGACAGGGCCTCCTACGAGCAGTACTTC

J: TRBJ2-1
size: few
D: TRBD1
V: TRBV30
CDR3: CAWGDSDEQFF
DNA: TGTGCCTGGGGGGACAGTGATGAGCAGTTCTTC

J: TRBJ2-1
size: .
D: TRBD2
V: TRBV7-2
CDR3: CASSSTFLRGMPYNEQFF
DNA: TGTGCCAGCAGCTCAACTTTCTTGCGGGGGATGCCCTACAATGAGCAGTTCTTC